This T cell receptor beta chain was documented in a study of blood T cells in healthy people across ages. Study-wide results and limits: One million T cells yielded diversity estimates that were considered underestimates. Naive CD4+ cells and diversity were both higher in long-lived donors than in aged donors.

Remarks on this clonotype: Its antigen is currently unknown.

Each donor's blood draw was roughly 9.8 milliliters of peripheral blood. Alongside a J-beta primer mix, a sample-barcoded 5' primer served in a second PCR lasting about 7 to 12 cycles. TCRdb reprocessed the 5' RACE reads with MiXCR, giving one entry per CDR3 protein. The table shows about 1.4 million distinct CDR3 sequences, with roughly 59% occurring only once. This TCR was recovered from a man aged 18-30 years in good health. Sequences were obtained from blood.

DNA for the CDR3: TGTGCCAGCAGCTTAGTCGGTGTCTCCGGGGACATTCAGTACTTC. This encodes CASSLVGVSGDIQYF. The V call is TRBV11-2, the J call TRBJ2-4, with D perhaps TRBD2 (5 bases). The germline V and J ends were trimmed by 1 base and 8 bases, with 15 bases remaining between them. The CDR3 has 15 residues. Germline values: CDR1 SGHAT, CDR2 FQNNGV.